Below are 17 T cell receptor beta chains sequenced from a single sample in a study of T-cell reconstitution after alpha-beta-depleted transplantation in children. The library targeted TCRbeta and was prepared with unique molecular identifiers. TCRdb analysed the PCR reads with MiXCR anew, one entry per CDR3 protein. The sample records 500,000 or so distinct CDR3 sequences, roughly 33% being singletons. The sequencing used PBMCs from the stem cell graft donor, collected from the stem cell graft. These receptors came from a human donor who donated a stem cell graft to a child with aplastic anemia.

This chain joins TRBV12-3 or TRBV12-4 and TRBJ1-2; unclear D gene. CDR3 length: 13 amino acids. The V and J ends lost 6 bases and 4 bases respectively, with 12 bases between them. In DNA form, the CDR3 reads TGTGCCAGCAGCCAAACGGGCCCCTATGGCTACACCTTC. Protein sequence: CASSQTGPYGYTF.

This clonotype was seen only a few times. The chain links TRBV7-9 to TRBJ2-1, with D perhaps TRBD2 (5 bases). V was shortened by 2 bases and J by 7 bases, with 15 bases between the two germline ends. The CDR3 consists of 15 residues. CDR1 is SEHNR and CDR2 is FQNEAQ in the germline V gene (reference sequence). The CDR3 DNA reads TGTGCCAGCAGCTTATTGCGGGCGAAGGGAAATGAGCAGTTCTTC. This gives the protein CASSLLRAKGNEQFF.

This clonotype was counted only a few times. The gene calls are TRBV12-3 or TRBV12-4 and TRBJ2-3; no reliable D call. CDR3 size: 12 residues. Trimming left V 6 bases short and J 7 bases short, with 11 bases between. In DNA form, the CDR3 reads TGTGCCAGCAGCGCAACGCGGAATACGCAGTATTTT. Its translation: CASSATRNTQYF.

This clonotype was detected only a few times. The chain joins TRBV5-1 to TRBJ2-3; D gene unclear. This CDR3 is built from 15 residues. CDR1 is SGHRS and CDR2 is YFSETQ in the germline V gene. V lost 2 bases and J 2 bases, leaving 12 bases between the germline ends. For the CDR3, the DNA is TGCGCCAGCAGCTTAGGCCGCTCCCACACAGATACGCAGTATTTT. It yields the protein CASSLGRSHTDTQYF. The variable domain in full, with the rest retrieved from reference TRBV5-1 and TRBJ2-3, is KAGVTQTPRYLIKTRGQQVTLSCSPISGHRSVSWYQQTPGQGLQFLFEYFSETQRNKGNFPGRFSGRQFSNSRSEMNVSTLELGDSALYLCASSLGRSHTDTQYFGPGTRLTVL.

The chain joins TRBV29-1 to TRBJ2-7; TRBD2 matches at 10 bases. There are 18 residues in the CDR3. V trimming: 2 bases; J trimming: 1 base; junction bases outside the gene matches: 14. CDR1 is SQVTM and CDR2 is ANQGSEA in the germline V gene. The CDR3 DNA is TGCAGCGTTGAAATTCCCCGGACTAGCGGAGGTCCTTCCTACGAGCAGTACTTC. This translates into CSVEIPRTSGGPSYEQYF.

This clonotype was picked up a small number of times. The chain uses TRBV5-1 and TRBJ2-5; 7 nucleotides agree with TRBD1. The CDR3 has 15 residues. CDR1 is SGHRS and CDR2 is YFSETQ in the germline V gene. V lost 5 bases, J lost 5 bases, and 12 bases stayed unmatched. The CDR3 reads CASRDGTVPSETQYF. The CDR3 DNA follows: TGCGCCAGCAGGGACGGGACAGTTCCATCCGAGACCCAGTACTTC.

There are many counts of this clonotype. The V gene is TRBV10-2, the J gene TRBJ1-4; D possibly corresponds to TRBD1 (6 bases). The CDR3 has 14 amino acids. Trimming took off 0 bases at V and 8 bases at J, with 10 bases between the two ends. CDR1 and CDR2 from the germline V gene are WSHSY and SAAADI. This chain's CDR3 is CASSESGANEKLFF. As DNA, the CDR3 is TGCGCCAGCAGTGAGTCGGGGGCGAACGAAAAACTGTTTTTT.

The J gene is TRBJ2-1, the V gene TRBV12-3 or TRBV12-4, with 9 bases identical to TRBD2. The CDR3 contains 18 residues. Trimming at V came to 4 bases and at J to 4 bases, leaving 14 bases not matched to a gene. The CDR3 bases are TGTGCCAGCAGTTCGACCATAATGGGCGGGAGGGCGTACAATGAGCAGTTCTTC. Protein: CASSSTIMGGRAYNEQFF.

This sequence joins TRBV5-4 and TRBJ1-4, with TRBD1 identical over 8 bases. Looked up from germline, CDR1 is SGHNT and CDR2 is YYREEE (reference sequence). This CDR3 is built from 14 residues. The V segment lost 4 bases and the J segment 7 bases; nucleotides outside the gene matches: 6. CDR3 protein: CASSQQGDREKLFF. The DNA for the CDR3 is TGTGCCAGCAGCCAACAGGGGGATCGTGAAAAACTGTTTTTT.

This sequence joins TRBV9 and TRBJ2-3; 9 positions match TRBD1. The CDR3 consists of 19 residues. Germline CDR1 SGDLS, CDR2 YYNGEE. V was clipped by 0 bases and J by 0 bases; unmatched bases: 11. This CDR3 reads CASSVASRDRVTSTDTQYF. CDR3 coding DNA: TGTGCCAGCAGCGTAGCGTCCCGGGACAGGGTTACTAGCACAGATACGCAGTATTTT.

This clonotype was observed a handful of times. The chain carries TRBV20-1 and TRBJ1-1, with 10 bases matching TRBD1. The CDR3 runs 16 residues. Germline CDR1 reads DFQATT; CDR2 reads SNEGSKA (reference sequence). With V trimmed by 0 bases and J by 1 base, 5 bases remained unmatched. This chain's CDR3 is CSARDRGQGPNTEAFF. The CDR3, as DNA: TGCAGTGCTAGAGATCGGGGACAGGGGCCGAACACTGAAGCTTTCTTT.

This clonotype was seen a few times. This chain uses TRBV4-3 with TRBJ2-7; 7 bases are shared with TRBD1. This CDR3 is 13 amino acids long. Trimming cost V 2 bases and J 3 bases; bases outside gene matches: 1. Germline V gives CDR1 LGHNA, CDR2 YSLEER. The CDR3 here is CASSQTGDYEQYF. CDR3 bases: TGCGCCAGCAGCCAAACAGGGGACTACGAGCAGTACTTC.

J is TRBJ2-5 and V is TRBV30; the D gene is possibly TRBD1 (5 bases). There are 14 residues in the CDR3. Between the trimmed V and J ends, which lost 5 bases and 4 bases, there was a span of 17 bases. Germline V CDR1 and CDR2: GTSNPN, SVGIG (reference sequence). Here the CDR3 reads CAWARHRTGETQYF. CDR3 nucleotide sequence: TGTGCCTGGGCGAGGCACAGGACGGGAGAGACCCAGTACTTC.

CDR3 region: CASSLASGQGPQETQYF. The DNA of the CDR3 is TGCGCCAGCAGCTTGGCCTCGGGACAGGGGCCGCAAGAGACCCAGTACTTC. The chain combines TRBV5-1 with TRBJ2-5, with 10 bases matching TRBD1. Germline lookup yields CDR1 SGHRS and CDR2 YFSETQ. The CDR3 covers 17 residues. Trimming took 0 bases from V and 2 from J; bases not matched to a gene: 7.

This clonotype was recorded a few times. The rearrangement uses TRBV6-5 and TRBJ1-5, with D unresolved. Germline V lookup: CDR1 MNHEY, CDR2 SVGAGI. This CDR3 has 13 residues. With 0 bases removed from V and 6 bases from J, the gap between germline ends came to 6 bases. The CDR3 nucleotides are TGTGCCAGCAGTTACTCTGCTGCTCAGCCCCAGCATTTT. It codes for CASSYSAAQPQHF.

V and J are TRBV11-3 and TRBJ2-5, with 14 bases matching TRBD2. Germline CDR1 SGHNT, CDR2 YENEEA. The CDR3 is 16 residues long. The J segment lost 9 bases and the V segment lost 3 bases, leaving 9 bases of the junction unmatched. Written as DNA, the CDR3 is TGTGCCAGCAGCTTCACCGGGACTAGCGGGGGCGAACCCCAGTACTTC. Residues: CASSFTGTSGGEPQYF.

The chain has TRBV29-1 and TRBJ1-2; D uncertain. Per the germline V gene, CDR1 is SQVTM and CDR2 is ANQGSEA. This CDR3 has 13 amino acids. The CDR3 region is CGAWAEYNYGYTF. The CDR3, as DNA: TGCGGAGCCTGGGCAGAATATAACTATGGCTACACCTTC.